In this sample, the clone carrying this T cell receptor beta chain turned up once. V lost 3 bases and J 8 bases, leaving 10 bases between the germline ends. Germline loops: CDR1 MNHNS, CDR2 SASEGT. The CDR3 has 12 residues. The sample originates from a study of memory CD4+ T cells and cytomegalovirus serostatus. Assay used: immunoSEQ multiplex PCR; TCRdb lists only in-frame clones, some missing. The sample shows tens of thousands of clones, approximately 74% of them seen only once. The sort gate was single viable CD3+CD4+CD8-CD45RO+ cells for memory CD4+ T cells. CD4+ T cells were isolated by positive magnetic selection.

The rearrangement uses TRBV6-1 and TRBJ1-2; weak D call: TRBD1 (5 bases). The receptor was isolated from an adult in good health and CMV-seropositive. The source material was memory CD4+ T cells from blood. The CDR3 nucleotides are TGTGCCAGCAGTGATGGGGGATACGGCTACACCTTC. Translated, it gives CASSDGGYGYTF.